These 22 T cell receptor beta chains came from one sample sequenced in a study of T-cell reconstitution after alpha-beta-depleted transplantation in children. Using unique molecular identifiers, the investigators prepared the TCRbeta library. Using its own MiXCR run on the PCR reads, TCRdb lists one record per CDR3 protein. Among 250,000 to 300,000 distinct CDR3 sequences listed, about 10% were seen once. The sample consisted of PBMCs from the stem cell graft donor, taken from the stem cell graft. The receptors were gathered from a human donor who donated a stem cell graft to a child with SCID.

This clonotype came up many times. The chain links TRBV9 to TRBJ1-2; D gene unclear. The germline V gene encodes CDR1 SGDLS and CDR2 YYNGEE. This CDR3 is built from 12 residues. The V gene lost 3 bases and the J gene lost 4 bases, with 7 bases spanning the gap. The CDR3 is CASSAGIYGYTF. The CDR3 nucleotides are TGTGCCAGCAGCGCCGGGATCTATGGCTACACCTTC.

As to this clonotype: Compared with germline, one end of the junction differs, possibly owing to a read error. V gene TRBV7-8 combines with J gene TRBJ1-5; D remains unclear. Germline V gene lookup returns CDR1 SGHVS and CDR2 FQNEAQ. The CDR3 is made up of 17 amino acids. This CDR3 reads CACSKATSSYSNQPQHF. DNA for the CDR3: TGTGCCTGCAGCAAAGCCACAAGTTCATATAGCAATCAGCCCCAGCATTTT.

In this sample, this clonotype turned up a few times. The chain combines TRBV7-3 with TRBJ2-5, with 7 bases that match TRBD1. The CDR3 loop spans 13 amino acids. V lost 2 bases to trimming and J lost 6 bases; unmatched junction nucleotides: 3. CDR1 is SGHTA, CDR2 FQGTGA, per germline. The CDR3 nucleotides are TGTGCCAGCAGCTTAGACAGGGTAAAGACCCAGTACTTC. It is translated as CASSLDRVKTQYF.

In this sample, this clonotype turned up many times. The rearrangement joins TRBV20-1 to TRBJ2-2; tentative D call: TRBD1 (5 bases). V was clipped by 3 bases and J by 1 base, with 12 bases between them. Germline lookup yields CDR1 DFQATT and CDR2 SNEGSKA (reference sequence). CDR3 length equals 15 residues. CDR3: CSASSRDGNTGELFF. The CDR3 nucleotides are TGCAGTGCTAGTTCCAGGGATGGGAACACCGGGGAGCTGTTTTTT.

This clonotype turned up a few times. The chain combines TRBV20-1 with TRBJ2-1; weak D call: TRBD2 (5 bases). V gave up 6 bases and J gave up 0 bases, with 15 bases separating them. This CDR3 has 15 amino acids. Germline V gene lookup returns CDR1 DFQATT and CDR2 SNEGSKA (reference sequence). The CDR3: CSAPAGVSSYNEQFF. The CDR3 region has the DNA TGCAGTGCCCCCGCCGGGGTCTCCTCCTACAATGAGCAGTTCTTC.

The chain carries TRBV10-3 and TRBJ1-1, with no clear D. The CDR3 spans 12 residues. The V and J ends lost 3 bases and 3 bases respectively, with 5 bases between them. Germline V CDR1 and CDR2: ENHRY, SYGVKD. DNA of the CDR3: TGTGCCATCAGTGAAACAGACACTGAAGCTTTCTTT. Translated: CAISETDTEAFF.

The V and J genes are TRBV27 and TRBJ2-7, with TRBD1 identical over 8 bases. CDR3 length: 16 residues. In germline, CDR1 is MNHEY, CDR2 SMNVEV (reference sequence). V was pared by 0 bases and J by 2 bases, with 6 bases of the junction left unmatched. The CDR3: CASSLSAGQVTYEQYF. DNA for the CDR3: TGTGCCAGCAGTTTATCGGCGGGACAGGTGACCTACGAGCAGTACTTC.

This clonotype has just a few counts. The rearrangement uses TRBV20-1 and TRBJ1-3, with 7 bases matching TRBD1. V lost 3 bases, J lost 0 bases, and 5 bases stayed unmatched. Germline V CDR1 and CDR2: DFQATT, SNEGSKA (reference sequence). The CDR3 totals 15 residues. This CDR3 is CSARTGSHSGNTIYF. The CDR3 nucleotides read TGCAGTGCTAGGACAGGGTCCCACTCTGGAAACACCATATATTTT.

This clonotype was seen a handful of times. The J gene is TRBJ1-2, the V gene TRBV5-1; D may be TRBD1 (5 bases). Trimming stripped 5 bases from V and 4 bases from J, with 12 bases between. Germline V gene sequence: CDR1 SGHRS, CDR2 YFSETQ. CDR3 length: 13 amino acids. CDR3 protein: CASSADRSYGYTF. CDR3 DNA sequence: TGCGCCAGCAGTGCTGACAGAAGCTATGGCTACACCTTC.

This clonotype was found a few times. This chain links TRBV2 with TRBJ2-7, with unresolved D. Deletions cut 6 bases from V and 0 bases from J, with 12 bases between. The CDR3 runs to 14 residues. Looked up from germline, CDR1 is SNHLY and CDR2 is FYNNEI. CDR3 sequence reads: CASSRDGPSYEQYF. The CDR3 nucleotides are TGTGCCAGCAGCCGCGACGGACCCTCCTACGAGCAGTACTTC.

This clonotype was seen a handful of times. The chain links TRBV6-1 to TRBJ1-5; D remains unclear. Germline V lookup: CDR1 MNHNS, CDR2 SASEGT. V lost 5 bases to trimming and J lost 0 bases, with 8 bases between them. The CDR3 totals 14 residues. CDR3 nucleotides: TGTGCCAGCAGTCCAGAATATAGCAATCAGCCCCAGCATTTT. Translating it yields CASSPEYSNQPQHF.

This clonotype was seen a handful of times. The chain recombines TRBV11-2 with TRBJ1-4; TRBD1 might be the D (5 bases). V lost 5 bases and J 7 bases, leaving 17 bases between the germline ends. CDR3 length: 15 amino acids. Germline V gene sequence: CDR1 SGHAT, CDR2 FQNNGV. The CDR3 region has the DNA TGTGCCAGCAGCCCACTAGGGCAAAGGGGTGAAAAACTGTTTTTT. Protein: CASSPLGQRGEKLFF.

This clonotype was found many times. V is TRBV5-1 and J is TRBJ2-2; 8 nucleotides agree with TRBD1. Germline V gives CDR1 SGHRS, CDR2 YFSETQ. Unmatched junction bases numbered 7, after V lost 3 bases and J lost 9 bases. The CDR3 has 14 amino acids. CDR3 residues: CASSWRQGTRELFF. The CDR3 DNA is TGCGCCAGCAGCTGGAGACAGGGGACCAGGGAGCTGTTTTTT.

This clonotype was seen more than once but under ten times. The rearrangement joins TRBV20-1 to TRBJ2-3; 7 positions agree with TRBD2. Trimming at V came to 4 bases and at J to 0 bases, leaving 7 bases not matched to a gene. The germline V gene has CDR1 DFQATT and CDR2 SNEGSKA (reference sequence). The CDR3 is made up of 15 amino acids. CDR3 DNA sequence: TGCAGTGCTATACAGACTAGCCAAAGCACAGATACGCAGTATTTT. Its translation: CSAIQTSQSTDTQYF.

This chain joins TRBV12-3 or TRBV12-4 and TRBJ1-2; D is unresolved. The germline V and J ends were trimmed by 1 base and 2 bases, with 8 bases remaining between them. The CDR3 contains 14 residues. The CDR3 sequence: CASSLGVRNYGYTF. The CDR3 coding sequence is TGTGCCAGCAGTTTAGGGGTCCGAAACTATGGCTACACCTTC.

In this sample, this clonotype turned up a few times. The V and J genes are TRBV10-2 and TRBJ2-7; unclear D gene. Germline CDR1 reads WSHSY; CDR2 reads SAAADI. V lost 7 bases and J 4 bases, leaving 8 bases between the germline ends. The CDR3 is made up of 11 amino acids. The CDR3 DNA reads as TGCGCCAGCACCGATGGGTACGAGCAGTACTTC. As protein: CASTDGYEQYF.

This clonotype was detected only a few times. CDR3 DNA sequence: TGTGCCAGCAGTTCTATGGAAAGGAATGGCTACACCTTC. It is translated as CASSSMERNGYTF. The chain has TRBV27 and TRBJ1-2; D remains ambiguous. V shed 4 bases and J shed 6 bases, with 12 bases lying between them. There are 13 residues in the CDR3. Germline lookup yields CDR1 MNHEY and CDR2 SMNVEV (reference sequence).

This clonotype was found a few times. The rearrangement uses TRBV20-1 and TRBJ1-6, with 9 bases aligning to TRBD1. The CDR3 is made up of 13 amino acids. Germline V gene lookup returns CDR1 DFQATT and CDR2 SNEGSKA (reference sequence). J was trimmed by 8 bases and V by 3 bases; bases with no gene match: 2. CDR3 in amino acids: CSASRQGDSPLHF. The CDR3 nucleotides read TGCAGTGCTAGCCGACAGGGGGATTCACCCCTCCACTTT.

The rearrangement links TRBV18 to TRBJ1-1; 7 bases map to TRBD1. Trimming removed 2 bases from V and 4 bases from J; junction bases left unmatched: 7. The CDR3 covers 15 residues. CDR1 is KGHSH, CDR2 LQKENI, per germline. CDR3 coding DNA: TGTGCCAGCTCACCAAACAGGGGTCTAGGCACTGAAGCTTTCTTT. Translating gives CASSPNRGLGTEAFF.

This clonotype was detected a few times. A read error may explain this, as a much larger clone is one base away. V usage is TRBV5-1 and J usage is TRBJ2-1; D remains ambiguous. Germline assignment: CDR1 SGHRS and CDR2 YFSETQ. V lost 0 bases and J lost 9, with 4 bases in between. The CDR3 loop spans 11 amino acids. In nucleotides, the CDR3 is TGCGCCAGCAGCTTGGCCAGTGAGCAGTTCTTC. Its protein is CASSLASEQFF.

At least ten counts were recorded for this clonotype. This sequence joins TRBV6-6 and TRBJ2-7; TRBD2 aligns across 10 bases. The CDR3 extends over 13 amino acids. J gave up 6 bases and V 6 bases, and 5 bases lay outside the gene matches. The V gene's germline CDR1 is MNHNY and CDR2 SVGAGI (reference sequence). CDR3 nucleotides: TGTGCCAGCAGAACTAGCGGGGCATCCGAGCAGTACTTC. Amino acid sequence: CASRTSGASEQYF.

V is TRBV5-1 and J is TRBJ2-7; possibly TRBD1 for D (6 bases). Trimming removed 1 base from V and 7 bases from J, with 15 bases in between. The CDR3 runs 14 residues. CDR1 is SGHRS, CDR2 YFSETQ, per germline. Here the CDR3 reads CASSLTGTLGEQYF. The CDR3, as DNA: TGCGCCAGCAGCTTGACAGGGACCTTAGGGGAGCAGTACTTC.